This T cell receptor (beta chain) was captured by sequencing in a study of blood T cells in healthy people across ages. Overall study results and limits: Strong correlation existed between TCR beta diversity and naive T cell percentage. For the donors, CMV status was unknown and possibly confounded expanded clonotype changes. Without sorted subsets, naive and antigen-experienced compartments could not be conclusively compared.

The CDR3 spans 19 residues. CDR1 MNHEY and CDR2 SVGAGI come from the germline V gene. Trimming pared 0 bases from V and 2 bases from J, leaving 22 bases between. Alongside a J-beta primer mix, a sample-barcoded 5' primer served in a second PCR lasting about 7 to 11 cycles. A tag from a template-switch adaptor with 12 random nucleotides marked each cDNA molecule. TCRdb used MiXCR to reprocess the 5' RACE reads, holding one entry per CDR3 protein. The data show 540,000 or so distinct CDR3 sequences, around 48% seen once. This clonotype was counted ten times or more. What it binds is unknown. The genes are TRBV6-5 and TRBJ1-1; D is unresolved. Sequences were obtained from blood. The TCR comes from an elderly man in good health. CDR3 residues: CASSYSLGPDLGVNTEAFF. The CDR3 nucleotides read TGTGCCAGCAGTTACTCTCTAGGACCAGACCTGGGTGTAAACACTGAAGCTTTCTTT.